A selection of T cell receptor beta chains follows, all from one sample in a study of post-analysis software for immune sequencing data. TCRdb reprocessed the PCR reads with MiXCR, giving one entry per CDR3 protein. The sample includes about 400,000 distinct CDR3 sequences, around 37% of them seen just once. The specimen was blood. The receptors come from a girl aged 5 to 17 with multiple sclerosis. The CDR3 runs from the conserved cysteine through the conserved F or W. The order of the fields is D gene, J gene, V gene, clone size, CDR3 protein, CDR3 DNA. A D gene is named only where the DNA matches it firmly. Clone size is not always given. Where it is, it says once, few, many or a class for expanded clones.

NA	TRBJ1-2	TRBV12-3/TRBV12-4	NA	CASSPLDRNYGYTF	TGTGCCAGCAGCCCCCTAGACAGGAACTATGGCTACACCTTC
NA	TRBJ2-7	TRBV28	NA	CATTNPDRPLEQYF	TGTGCCACCACAAATCCGGACAGACCTCTCGAGCAGTACTTC
TRBD2	TRBJ2-2	TRBV10-3	NA	CATLEGGLATGELFF	TGTGCCACGCTTGAGGGAGGACTAGCTACCGGGGAGCTGTTTTTT
TRBD2	TRBJ2-2	TRBV4-1	few	CASSQILAVGWTGELFF	TGCGCCAGCAGCCAAATCCTAGCGGTGGGTTGGACCGGGGAGCTGTTTTTT
TRBD1	TRBJ2-1	TRBV5-6	few	CASSVLTGTALNEQFF	TGTGCCAGCAGCGTTCTGACCGGGACAGCGCTCAATGAGCAGTTCTTC
TRBD2	TRBJ2-5	TRBV29-1	few	CSVLAGETQYF	TGCAGCGTTCTAGCGGGGGAGACCCAGTACTTC
NA	TRBJ2-6	TRBV5-1	few	CASSPWAGGANVLTF	TGCGCCAGCAGCCCCTGGGCGGGGGGGGCCAACGTCCTGACTTTC
TRBD1	TRBJ1-2	TRBV11-2	NA	CASSLVGDRSNYGYTF	TGTGCCAGCAGCTTAGTAGGGGACAGATCTAACTATGGCTACACCTTC
TRBD1	TRBJ1-6	TRBV5-6	NA	CASSSTGQESPLHF	TGTGCCAGCAGTTCGACAGGGCAAGAATCACCCCTCCACTTT
NA	TRBJ2-5	TRBV4-2	NA	CASSQDQKGMETQYF	TGTGCCAGCAGCCAAGATCAGAAAGGGATGGAGACCCAGTACTTC
NA	TRBJ1-2	TRBV4-1	few	CASSQDPGNYGYTF	TGCGCCAGCAGCCAAGATCCAGGGAACTATGGCTACACCTTC
TRBD2	TRBJ2-3	TRBV13	NA	CASSYRTSRFTDTQYF	TGTGCCAGCAGCTACAGGACTAGCAGATTCACAGATACGCAGTATTTT
TRBD1	TRBJ1-2	TRBV20-1	NA	CSASPFRDSLYGYTF	TGCAGTGCTAGTCCTTTCCGGGACAGCTTGTATGGCTACACCTTC
NA	TRBJ1-4	TRBV6-5	few	CASSYLSVREKLFF	TGTGCCAGCAGTTACTTGTCGGTTCGGGAAAAACTGTTTTTT
NA	TRBJ1-1	TRBV3-1	NA	CASSSARMNTEAFF	TGTGCCAGCAGTTCCGCGAGGATGAACACTGAAGCTTTCTTT
TRBD1	TRBJ1-4	TRBV7-8	NA	CASSSIGTGNEKLFF	TGTGCCAGCAGCTCGATTGGGACAGGCAATGAAAAACTGTTTTTT
TRBD1	TRBJ1-2	TRBV6-6	NA	CASSYSTPQGEGYTF	TGTGCCAGCAGTTACTCGACGCCCCAGGGGGAAGGCTACACCTTC
NA	TRBJ2-1	TRBV20-1	NA	CSGFIGGAYNEQFF	TGCAGTGGATTTATAGGGGGGGCGTACAATGAGCAGTTCTTC
TRBD1	TRBJ1-3	TRBV4-1	NA	CASSQLPGQGMSGNTIYF	TGCGCCAGCAGCCAATTGCCGGGACAGGGAATGTCCGGAAACACCATATATTTT
NA	TRBJ2-7	TRBV15	NA	CATSRALGDPYEQYF	TGTGCCACCAGCAGAGCCTTAGGGGACCCCTACGAGCAGTACTTC
NA	TRBJ2-7	TRBV4-2	once	CASSQDPSMRQGMHEQYF	TGTGCCAGCAGCCAAGACCCATCTATGAGGCAAGGGATGCACGAGCAGTACTTC
TRBD2	TRBJ2-4	TRBV4-2	NA	CASSQDFGAGVAKNIQYF	TGTGCCAGCAGCCAAGATTTTGGAGCGGGGGTGGCCAAAAACATTCAGTACTTC
NA	TRBJ2-7	TRBV7-8	few	CASSLEVWRGHEQYF	TGTGCCAGCAGCTTAGAAGTCTGGCGGGGGCACGAGCAGTACTTC
NA	TRBJ1-1	TRBV7-2	NA	CASSSGEPSEAFF	TGTGCCAGCAGCTCGGGGGAGCCTTCTGAAGCTTTCTTT
NA	TRBJ2-7	TRBV4-2	few	CASSQGGLAESSYEQYF	TGTGCCAGCAGCCAAGGGGGACTCGCGGAGAGCTCCTACGAGCAGTACTTC
NA	TRBJ2-5	TRBV9	few	CASSVAGRIKETQYF	TGTGCCAGCAGCGTAGCGGGGCGGATAAAAGAGACCCAGTACTTC
NA	TRBJ2-3	TRBV20-1	NA	CSARTAGNTDTQYF	TGCAGTGCTAGAACAGCAGGGAACACAGATACGCAGTATTTT
TRBD1	TRBJ2-4	TRBV5-1	NA	CASSDSGTGPSKNIQYF	TGCGCCAGCAGCGACTCCGGGACAGGCCCGTCCAAAAACATTCAGTACTTC
NA	TRBJ1-5	TRBV7-2	few	CASSATGQSNQPQHF	TGTGCCAGCAGCGCGACAGGTCAAAGCAATCAGCCCCAGCATTTT
NA	TRBJ1-4	TRBV7-2	NA	CASSLGGRIDEKLFF	TGTGCCAGCAGCCTGGGGGGGCGTATTGATGAAAAACTGTTTTTT
TRBD2	TRBJ2-7	TRBV7-2	NA	CATRGGGAYEQYF	TGTGCCACACGGGGCGGGGGGGCCTACGAGCAGTACTTC
NA	TRBJ2-3	TRBV20-1	few	CSAGPITQYF	TGCAGTGCTGGACCGATTACGCAGTATTTT
TRBD2	TRBJ2-1	TRBV6-4	few	CASSEGLAGDNEQFF	TGTGCCAGCAGTGAGGGACTAGCGGGGGACAATGAGCAGTTCTTC
NA	TRBJ2-7	TRBV7-9	many	CASSLEAYEQYF	TGTGCCAGCAGCTTAGAGGCGTACGAGCAGTACTTC
NA	TRBJ2-5	TRBV15	NA	CATSRGPDSGETQYF	TGTGCCACCAGCAGAGGGCCGGACAGCGGAGAGACCCAGTACTTC
TRBD1	TRBJ2-1	TRBV28	NA	CASSTGQGYNEQFF	TGTGCCAGCAGTACGGGACAGGGTTATAATGAGCAGTTCTTC
NA	TRBJ1-1	TRBV6-2/TRBV6-3	NA	CASKPTGMNTEAFF	TGTGCCAGCAAACCCACAGGCATGAACACTGAAGCTTTCTTT
NA	TRBJ2-3	TRBV4-1	few	CASSQERSSGDTQYF	TGCGCCAGCAGCCAAGAGAGGTCCAGTGGAGATACGCAGTATTTT